The clone carrying this T cell receptor (beta chain) was detected ten times or more. Authors of the study amplified TCR beta CDR3 regions from RNA transcripts. Primed by the HTBI set, a first-round RT-PCR was run on the TCR CDR3. TCRdb reprocessed the multiplex PCR reads via MiXCR and lists one record per CDR3 protein. The sample carries around 420,000 distinct CDR3 sequences, about a sixth recorded once. Approximately 10 ml of fresh peripheral blood supplied the PBMCs. These data are taken from a study of T cells in Graves' hyperthyroidism and ophthalmopathy. The sequenced sample was blood. The clonotype comes from a woman aged 18 to 35 with Graves' hyperthyroidism.

CDR3 DNA sequence: TGCAGCGTTGTAAGGGACAGCGGAATGAACACTGAAGCTTTCTTT. Translation: CSVVRDSGMNTEAFF. V is TRBV29-1 and J is TRBJ1-1, with 7 bases that match TRBD1. The CDR3 extends over 15 amino acids. V gave up 4 bases and J gave up 0 bases; unmatched junction bases: 8. The germline gives CDR1 SQVTM, CDR2 ANQGSEA.